The present entry profiles one TCR beta chain with its context. Its target is not known. The sample originates from a study of OX40 agonist ivuxolimab in advanced cancers. About the study: Hepatocellular carcinoma, melanoma, renal cell or head and neck cancer occurred in dose-escalation patients.

The assay was immunoSEQ multiplex PCR, and TCRdb's table has in-frame clones only and misses some. The sample gives 75,000 to 80,000 clones, around 85% of which show up once; 4.6% is in the top ten. Germline-derived CDR1 and CDR2 are SGDLS and YYNGEE. CDR3 length: 16 amino acids. The V segment lost 4 bases and the J segment 0 bases; nucleotides outside the gene matches: 7. Study outcomes and limitations: Clonal expansion by week 6 occurred in CD4+ and CD8+ blood T cells (at 0.1 to 3.0 mg/kg).

The source of this sequence is an adult with an advanced solid tumor such as melanoma, head and neck, liver or kidney cancer. The sequenced sample was CD4+ or CD8+ T cells sorted from blood, obtained in a trial of the OX40 agonist ivuxolimab. The chain has TRBV9 and TRBJ1-2, with TRBD1 matching 9 bases. The CDR3 coding sequence is TGTGCCAGCAGCCCCCGGGACAGGGCGACTAACTATGGCTACACCTTC. As protein: CASSPRDRATNYGYTF.